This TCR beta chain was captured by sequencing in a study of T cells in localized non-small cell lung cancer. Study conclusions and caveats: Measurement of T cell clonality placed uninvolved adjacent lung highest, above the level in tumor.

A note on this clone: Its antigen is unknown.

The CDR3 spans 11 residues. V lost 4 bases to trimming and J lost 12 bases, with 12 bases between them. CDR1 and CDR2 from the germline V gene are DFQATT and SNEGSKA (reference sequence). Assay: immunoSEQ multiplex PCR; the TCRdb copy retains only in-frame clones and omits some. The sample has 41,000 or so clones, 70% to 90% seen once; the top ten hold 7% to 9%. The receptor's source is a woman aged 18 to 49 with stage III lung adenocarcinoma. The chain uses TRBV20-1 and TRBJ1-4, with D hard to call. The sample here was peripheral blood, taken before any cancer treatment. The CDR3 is CSATKDLELFF. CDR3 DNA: TGCAGTGCTACTAAGGACTTAGAACTGTTTTTT.